The 22 T cell receptor beta chains below come from one sample, sequenced in a study of CXCR3-negative and CXCR3-positive naive CD8 T cells. Through 5' RACE with UMI labels, the TRB cDNA libraries were prepared. TCRdb re-called the 5' RACE reads; every CDR3 protein appears as one record, without DNA. The sample is made up of approximately 66,000 distinct CDR3 sequences, and the top ten hold around 1.5% of it. The sequenced sample consisted of naive CXCR3- CD8+ T cells from blood. Subset denoted: CD45RO-CCR7+CD27+CD95- naive CD8+ T cells lacking CXCR3 (TNR3-). These receptors came from a human donor in good health. Some clones in this sample may be carry-over from other donors' samples.

The rearrangement joins TRBV10-3 to TRBJ2-7; TCRdb selects TRBD1, and the lack of DNA leaves this call unchecked. Per the germline V gene, CDR1 is ENHRY and CDR2 is SYGVKD. The CDR3 totals 16 residues. This CDR3 is CAISESTGTMLNEQYF.

The chain is built from TRBV29-1 and TRBJ2-5. Germline CDR1 and CDR2: SQVTM and ANQGSEA. CDR3 length: 14 amino acids. The CDR3 sequence: CSVPTSDYQETQYF.

The chain recombines TRBV3-1 with TRBJ2-3; without DNA, the TCRdb call of TRBD2 cannot be checked. CDR3 length: 18 amino acids. The germline CDR1 and CDR2 sequences are LGHDT and YNNKEL (reference sequence). CDR3 region: CASSQTDPGLEYTDTQYF.

Here the CDR3 reads CASSAGTAAYGYTF. V is TRBV27 and J is TRBJ1-2; TCRdb's D call of TRBD1 is untestable without DNA. From germline, CDR1 is MNHEY and CDR2 SMNVEV (reference sequence). The length of the CDR3 is 14 residues.

This chain uses TRBV4-3 with TRBJ2-7; the TCRdb call, TRBD1, lacks DNA for checking. This CDR3 region has 14 residues. From germline, CDR1 is LGHNA and CDR2 YSLEER. The CDR3 here is CASSPIRGSDEQYF.

The chain recombines TRBV11-2 with TRBJ2-5; TCRdb picks TRBD2, but there is no DNA to check that call. The V gene's germline CDR1 is SGHAT and CDR2 FQNNGV. The CDR3 totals 17 residues. The CDR3: CASSLAEGLHRGETQYF.

This rearrangement joins TRBV4-3 to TRBJ2-1. CDR1 is LGHNA, CDR2 YSLEER, per germline. CDR3 length equals 16 residues. The CDR3 spells CASSQDKSYIGNEQFF.

The chain has TRBV12-3 or TRBV12-4 and TRBJ2-1; TCRdb picks TRBD2, but there is no DNA to check that call. The CDR3 runs to 16 residues. The CDR3 is CASSQGLAGVNNEQFF.

The CDR3: CASSKALKGESTEAFF. V usage is TRBV21-1 and J usage is TRBJ1-1; TCRdb's D call, TRBD1, is unchecked because there is no DNA. TRBV21-1 is recorded as a pseudogene. CDR3 length: 16 residues.

This sequence joins TRBV7-2 and TRBJ1-5; the D gene TCRdb calls, TRBD1, cannot be checked with no DNA. This CDR3 is built from 15 residues. Germline V lookup: CDR1 SGHTA, CDR2 FQGNSA. CDR3 amino acids: CASSLAGTGTQPQHF.

The chain employs TRBV10-1 and TRBJ1-5; TCRdb selects TRBD1, and the lack of DNA leaves this call unchecked. This CDR3 spans 14 amino acids. CDR1 is WNHNN and CDR2 is SYGVQD in the germline V gene (reference sequence). CDR3 region: CASRNGTEGQPQHF.

The V gene is TRBV7-6, the J gene TRBJ2-3; the D call from TCRdb, TRBD2, cannot be confirmed without DNA. The CDR3 totals 13 residues. The germline gives CDR1 SGHVS, CDR2 FNYEAQ. The CDR3 sequence: CASSLSPTDTQYF.

This chain uses TRBV4-1 with TRBJ1-1. There are 15 residues in the CDR3. The germline V gene encodes CDR1 MGHRA and CDR2 YSYEKL. CDR3 region: CASSQDRWKNTEAFF.

The CDR3 sequence is CASRQGAFYEQFF. This rearrangement joins TRBV7-9 to TRBJ2-1; TCRdb's D call of TRBD1 is untestable without DNA. The length of the CDR3 is 13 residues. The germline gives CDR1 SEHNR, CDR2 FQNEAQ (reference sequence).

The chain has TRBV6-5 and TRBJ1-5; absent DNA, TCRdb's TRBD1 call cannot be checked. This CDR3 has 15 amino acids. CDR1 and CDR2 (germline): MNHEY, SVGAGI. The CDR3 reads CASSPWDSSSGPQHF.

This sequence joins TRBV27 and TRBJ1-1; the TCRdb D gene call, TRBD1, has no DNA to confirm it. Germline CDR1 MNHEY, CDR2 SMNVEV (reference sequence). This CDR3 region has 11 residues. CDR3 sequence reads: CASAVGPEAFF.

The chain employs TRBV7-9 and TRBJ1-1. Germline CDR1 and CDR2: SEHNR and FQNEAQ (reference sequence). This CDR3 region has 12 residues. The CDR3 sequence is CASSLAKSEAFF.

The chain is built from TRBV6-2 or TRBV6-3 and TRBJ2-1; TCRdb's D call, TRBD2, is unchecked because there is no DNA. The CDR3 is made up of 14 amino acids. Germline V gene lookup returns CDR1 MNHEY and CDR2 SVGEGT. The CDR3 sequence: CASLRPRLWHEQFF.

V gene TRBV7-2 combines with J gene TRBJ2-5; TCRdb outputs TRBD2, but without DNA this stays unchecked. CDR1 and CDR2 from the germline V gene are SGHTA and FQGNSA. This CDR3 region has 13 residues. The CDR3 sequence: CAARREGEETQYF. The variable domain in full, completed from reference TRBV7-2 and TRBJ2-5, reads GAGVSQSPSNKVTEKGKDVELRCDPISGHTALYWYRQSLGQGLEFLIYFQGNSAPDKSGLPSDRFSAERTGGSVSTLTIQRTQQEDSAVYLCAARREGEETQYFGPGTRLLVL.

J is TRBJ2-7 and V is TRBV29-1. CDR3 length: 14 amino acids. The germline gives CDR1 SQVTM, CDR2 ANQGSEA. The CDR3 loop reads CSVEEGKPSYEQYF.

This sequence joins TRBV29-1 and TRBJ2-1; absent DNA, TCRdb's TRBD2 call cannot be checked. Per the germline V gene, CDR1 is SQVTM and CDR2 is ANQGSEA. The CDR3 is made up of 15 amino acids. The CDR3 protein is CSVEGTERGGYEQFF.

This chain links TRBV4-2 with TRBJ1-1. The CDR3 consists of 15 residues. Germline CDR1 LGHNA, CDR2 YNFKEQ. CDR3 protein: CASSQSWTLNTEAFF.